These 23 T cell receptor beta chains were sequenced from one sample in a study of T cells in Graves' hyperthyroidism and ophthalmopathy. It was RNA transcripts that yielded the amplified TCR beta CDR3 regions. Initially, a first-round RT-PCR of the TCR CDR3 employed the HTBI primer set. TCRdb re-analysed the multiplex PCR reads in MiXCR, keeping a single row per CDR3 protein. This table holds 550,000 to 600,000 distinct CDR3 sequences, approximately 15% found once. Material: blood. The receptor set was obtained from a woman between 18 and 30 years old with Graves' ophthalmopathy.

The sample holds many counts of this clonotype. This chain joins TRBV6-1 and TRBJ2-6; the match to TRBD2 covers 8 bases. Trimming at V came to 6 bases and at J to 0 bases, leaving 7 bases not matched to a gene. In germline, CDR1 is MNHNS, CDR2 SASEGT. The CDR3 runs 17 residues. The CDR3 DNA is TGTGCCAGCAGACGACTAGCGTATTCCTCTGGGGCCAACGTCCTGACTTTC. Encoded protein: CASRRLAYSSGANVLTF.

In its sample, this clonotype was seen many times. DNA of the CDR3: TGTGCCAGCAGTTTGAGTTCCGACGGCTCCTACAATGAGCAGTTCTTC. It is translated as CASSLSSDGSYNEQFF. V is TRBV28 and J is TRBJ2-1, with no clear D. Between the trimmed V and J ends, which lost 3 bases and 0 bases, there was a span of 12 bases. Looked up from germline, CDR1 is MDHEN and CDR2 is SYDVKM. The CDR3 spans 16 residues.

For this clonotype: This clone may be a read error of a much larger clone one base away. The chain has TRBV11-3 and TRBJ2-1; 8 bases are shared with TRBD2. The germline V gene has CDR1 SGHNT and CDR2 YENEEA. The CDR3 is 17 amino acids. CDR3 sequence reads: CASSLAPSGSSYNKQFF. For the CDR3, the DNA is TGTGCCAGCAGCTTAGCCCCCAGCGGGAGCTCCTACAATAAGCAGTTCTTC.

This clonotype was counted a few times. The chain combines TRBV5-4 with TRBJ2-1; TRBD2 matches 14 bases. This CDR3 has 18 amino acids. The germline CDR1 and CDR2 sequences are SGHNT and YYREEE (reference sequence). V shed 5 bases and J 0 bases; nucleotides not matched to a gene: 7. The CDR3 protein is CASSTGGTSGSSYNEQFF. CDR3 coding DNA: TGTGCCAGCAGTACCGGCGGGACTAGCGGGAGCTCCTACAATGAGCAGTTCTTC. Full variable domain (outside the CDR3, taken from reference TRBV5-4 and TRBJ2-1): ETGVTQSPTHLIKTRGQQVTLRCSSQSGHNTVSWYQQALGQGPQFIFQYYREEENGRGNFPPRFSGLQFPNYSSELNVNALELDDSALYLCASSTGGTSGSSYNEQFFGPGTRLTVL.

Note on this clonotype: With a much larger clone just one base away, this may be a read error. The chain carries TRBV12-3 or TRBV12-4 and TRBJ2-2; possible D gene TRBD1, 5 bases. There are 16 residues in the CDR3. CDR3: CTSSLVGAARTGELFF. In DNA form, the CDR3 reads TGTACCAGCAGTTTAGTTGGGGCTGCGCGCACCGGGGAGCTGTTTTTT.

This clonotype was counted once. A much larger clone lies a single base off, so this may be a read error. The chain couples TRBV27 to TRBJ1-1; D is uncertain. Germline lookup yields CDR1 MNHEY and CDR2 SMNVEV (reference sequence). CDR3 length: 14 residues. CDR3 sequence (DNA): TGTGCCAGCAGTTTGGAGGACCAGAACACTGAAGCTCTCTTT. It encodes CASSLEDQNTEALF.

This clonotype was observed a few times. The chain links TRBV7-8 to TRBJ2-3; D is unclear. Germline assignment: CDR1 SGHVS and CDR2 FQNEAQ. The CDR3 runs to 11 residues. The V end lost 5 bases, the J end lost 7 bases, and 7 bases lay between the germline ends. The CDR3 DNA is TGTGCCAGCAGCCCCGAACATACGCAGTATTTT. It is translated as CASSPEHTQYF.

This clonotype was seen at least ten times. The rearrangement joins TRBV24-1 to TRBJ1-1; 9 bases are shared with TRBD1. V shed 9 bases and J 5 bases; nucleotides not matched to a gene: 3. This CDR3 spans 12 amino acids. Germline loops: CDR1 KGHDR, CDR2 SFDVKD. The chain's CDR3 is CATSGTGTEAFF. CDR3 nucleotide sequence: TGTGCCACCTCCGGGACAGGGACTGAAGCTTTCTTT.

This clonotype came up many times. This chain links TRBV11-1 with TRBJ2-1; weak D call: TRBD1 (6 bases). The CDR3 runs 16 residues. The germline V and J ends were trimmed by 6 bases and 0 bases, with 15 bases remaining between them. The germline CDR1 and CDR2 sequences are SGHAT and FQDESV (reference sequence). The CDR3 nucleotides read TGTGCCAGCAGTTATGACAGGCTTAGCTCCTACAATGAGCAGTTCTTC. Its protein product is CASSYDRLSSYNEQFF.

This clonotype was detected many times. The chain carries TRBV7-3 and TRBJ2-1; 7 nucleotides align to TRBD1. CDR1 and CDR2 from the germline V gene are SGHTA and FQGTGA. Trimming took 5 bases from V and 9 from J; bases not matched to a gene: 13. The CDR3 spans 15 residues. CDR3 region: CASSPYGQEYGEQFF. The CDR3 DNA is TGTGCCAGCAGCCCCTATGGACAGGAATACGGTGAGCAGTTCTTC.

The V call is TRBV4-3, the J call TRBJ2-2; TRBD1 agrees at 8 bases. Trimming at V came to 3 bases and at J to 4 bases, leaving 7 bases not matched to a gene. The CDR3 sequence is 16 residues long. Per germline, CDR1 LGHNA and CDR2 YSLEER. CDR3 nucleotide sequence: TGCGCCAGCAGCCACGGGACAGGTCTCGGCACCGGGGAGCTGTTTTTT. Protein product: CASSHGTGLGTGELFF.

The genes are TRBV29-1 and TRBJ2-7, with D perhaps matching TRBD2 (6 bases). Germline assignment: CDR1 SQVTM and CDR2 ANQGSEA. The V end lost 6 bases, the J end lost 7 bases, and 13 bases lay between the germline ends. The CDR3 totals 11 residues. DNA for the CDR3: TGCAGCGTGGAGGGGTCGGGGGAGCAGTACTTC. Its protein product is CSVEGSGEQYF.

This clonotype was picked up many times. This chain joins TRBV28 and TRBJ1-6; TRBD1 matches at 7 bases. The CDR3 has 15 residues. Germline loops: CDR1 MDHEN, CDR2 SYDVKM. Trimming took 4 bases from V and 9 from J; bases not matched to a gene: 9. CDR3 nucleotides: TGTGCCAGCAGTTCGTCCGACAGGGTGACTTCACCCCTCCACTTT. It encodes CASSSSDRVTSPLHF.

This clonotype was recorded a few times. The CDR3 here is CSVLLTGRPMGYEQYF. The CDR3 nucleotides are TGCAGCGTCCTGTTGACAGGGCGGCCGATGGGCTACGAGCAGTACTTC. This chain joins TRBV29-1 and TRBJ2-7, with 7 bases lining up with TRBD1. CDR3 length: 16 residues. Trimming took 6 bases from V and 3 from J; bases not matched to a gene: 17. Germline V CDR1 and CDR2: SQVTM, ANQGSEA.

V gene TRBV7-9 combines with J gene TRBJ1-6; D possibly corresponds to TRBD1 (6 bases). Germline CDR1 is SEHNR and CDR2 is FQNEAQ (reference sequence). Deletions cut 4 bases from V and 10 bases from J, with 23 bases between. CDR3 length equals 17 residues. CDR3 region: CASSYRVGGSTDSPLHF. The DNA for the CDR3 is TGTGCCAGCAGCTACAGGGTTGGGGGTTCGACGGACTCACCCCTCCACTTT.

In this sample, this clonotype turned up many times. This sequence joins TRBV12-3 or TRBV12-4 and TRBJ1-4; D uncertain. Deletions cut 3 bases from V and 7 bases from J, with 15 bases between. CDR3 size: 15 residues. DNA of the CDR3: TGTGCCAGCAGTTTTGGTTCCAGTAAGACTGAAAAACTGTTTTTT. It encodes CASSFGSSKTEKLFF.

This clonotype was seen more than once but under ten times. The chain is built from TRBV25-1 and TRBJ2-3; either TRBD1 or TRBD2 may supply D (5 bases each). Germline V gene sequence: CDR1 MGHDK, CDR2 SYGVNS. V shed 7 bases and J shed 6 bases, with 14 bases lying between them. There are 13 residues in the CDR3. Here the CDR3 reads CASTRGAEDTQYF. The CDR3 DNA reads TGTGCCAGCACGAGGGGCGCCGAGGATACGCAGTATTTT.

This clonotype has at least ten counts. The rearrangement uses TRBV5-1 and TRBJ2-1; D call uncertain. With 1 base removed from V and 2 bases from J, the gap between germline ends came to 10 bases. The CDR3 has 15 residues. Germline-derived CDR1 and CDR2 are SGHRS and YFSETQ. CDR3 region: CASSLLTGAYNEQFF. As DNA, the CDR3 is TGCGCCAGCAGCTTGTTAACCGGTGCCTACAATGAGCAGTTCTTC. The full variable domain, its missing parts supplied by reference TRBV5-1 and TRBJ2-1, is KAGVTQTPRYLIKTRGQQVTLSCSPISGHRSVSWYQQTPGQGLQFLFEYFSETQRNKGNFPGRFSGRQFSNSRSEMNVSTLELGDSALYLCASSLLTGAYNEQFFGPGTRLTVL.

This clonotype was observed many times. The V and J genes are TRBV12-3 or TRBV12-4 and TRBJ1-1, with 7 positions matching TRBD1. The CDR3 is 12 amino acids. V was clipped by 2 bases and J by 8 bases; unmatched bases: 2. The CDR3: CASSLWTGEAFF. The DNA for the CDR3 is TGTGCCAGCAGTTTATGGACAGGCGAAGCTTTCTTT.

This clonotype was found many times. The gene calls are TRBV10-3 and TRBJ2-1; the match to TRBD2 covers 9 bases. The V gene end was trimmed by 4 bases and the J gene end by 5 bases; junction bases not matched to a gene: 3. This CDR3 region has 14 residues. The germline gives CDR1 ENHRY, CDR2 SYGVKD. The CDR3 region is CAISGGRGDNEQFF. CDR3 DNA sequence: TGTGCCATCAGTGGCGGGAGGGGGGACAATGAGCAGTTCTTC.

This clonotype was seen at least ten times. As DNA, the CDR3 is TGTGCCAGCAGCCAGAGACTAGTGGGGCTTGGTGGTTCCTACGAGCAGTACTTC. Residues: CASSQRLVGLGGSYEQYF. The J gene is TRBJ2-7, the V gene TRBV7-9; a weak D match, TRBD2 (6 bases). The CDR3 covers 18 residues. In germline, CDR1 is SEHNR, CDR2 FQNEAQ (reference sequence). Trimming pared 5 bases from V and 1 base from J, leaving 24 bases between.

The chain recombines TRBV27 with TRBJ2-7; D is possibly TRBD2 (5 bases). CDR3 size: 13 residues. Trimming removed 2 bases from V and 6 bases from J, with 11 bases in between. Germline values: CDR1 MNHEY, CDR2 SMNVEV (reference sequence). CDR3 loop: CASSLAGPGEQYF. The CDR3 DNA is TGTGCCAGCAGTTTAGCGGGTCCGGGCGAGCAGTACTTC.

The sample holds many counts of this clonotype. The gene calls are TRBV3-1 and TRBJ2-1, with a weak D call TRBD2 (6 bases). The germline V gene encodes CDR1 LGHDT and CDR2 YNNKEL (reference sequence). The CDR3 has 15 residues. The V end was cut by 1 base, the J end by 5 bases, with 12 bases between. The DNA for the CDR3 is TGTGCCAGCAGCCAAGGTTCGGGAGAGGACAATGAGCAGTTCTTC. Its translation: CASSQGSGEDNEQFF.